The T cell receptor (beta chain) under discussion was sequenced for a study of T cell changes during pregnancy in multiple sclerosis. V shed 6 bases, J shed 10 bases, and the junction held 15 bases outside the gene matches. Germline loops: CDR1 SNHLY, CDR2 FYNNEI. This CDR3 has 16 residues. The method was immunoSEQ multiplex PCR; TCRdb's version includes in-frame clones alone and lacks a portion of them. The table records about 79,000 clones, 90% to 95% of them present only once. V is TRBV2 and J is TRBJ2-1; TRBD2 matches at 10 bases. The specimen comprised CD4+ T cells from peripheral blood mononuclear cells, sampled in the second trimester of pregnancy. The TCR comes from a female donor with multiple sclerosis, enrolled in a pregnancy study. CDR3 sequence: CASRTAGLAKATEQFF. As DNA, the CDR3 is TGTGCCAGCAGGACCGCGGGACTAGCGAAAGCGACGGAGCAGTTCTTC.